The 11 T cell receptor beta chains presented below share a single source sample, sequenced in a study of tumor-infiltrating lymphocytes in primary liver carcinoma. Making TCR beta cDNA involved around 540 ng total RNA and a constant-region primer. Libraries covering TCR beta were generated through three nested multiplex PCR rounds (using a slightly modified ARM-PCR). A C-beta reverse primer and TRBV1-TRBV30 forward primers served in each of the first two PCR rounds, at ten to eleven cycles apiece. A single record per CDR3 protein comes from TCRdb applying MiXCR to the multiplex PCR reads. The top ten clones hold approximately 21% of a sample with 90,000 to 110,000 distinct CDR3 sequences, around 83% of them seen once. Both RNA and DNA were isolated together from roughly 20-30 mg of bulk tissue that had not been sorted. The material sequenced was liver tumor tissue from sampling region 3. Specified subset: tumor region T3, left-lateral pole. The receptor source for this set is a middle-aged man with primary liver carcinoma and hepatitis B virus infection.

Concerning this clonotype: No conserved phenylalanine or tryptophan ends this CDR3, so it is likely a read error. No DNA is shown, since the ends of the CDR3 on it are uncertain; the CDR3 is the one TCRdb lists. This chain joins TRBV29-1 and TRBJ2-4; no check of the table's D call, TRBD1, against the DNA was made. CDR1 and CDR2 from the germline V gene are SQVTM and ANQGSEA. The CDR3 is 14 amino acids long, termini counted. CDR3 protein: CSVHGEGAENIKYS.

The chain couples TRBV4-1 to TRBJ2-2; 9 bases line up with TRBD2. CDR3 length: 17 residues. J was trimmed by 7 bases and V by 0 bases; bases with no gene match: 9. Germline loops: CDR1 MGHRA, CDR2 YSYEKL. CDR3 DNA sequence: TGCGCCAGCAGCCAAGACGCTAAGCGGGGGGCAATCGGGGAGCTGTTTTTT. Protein product: CASSQDAKRGAIGELFF.

The chain is built from TRBV6-2 or TRBV6-3 and TRBJ2-3, with D tentatively TRBD2 (6 bases). Per the germline V gene, CDR1 is MNHEY and CDR2 is SVGEGT. The CDR3 loop spans 13 amino acids. V lost 5 bases, J lost 12 bases, and 18 bases lay in between. In DNA form, the CDR3 reads TGTGCCAGCAGTCTAGCGTTGGCAGATGCACAGTATTTT. This codes for CASSLALADAQYF.

At least ten counts were recorded for this clonotype. The CDR3 loop reads CASSPHRIARLDNEQFF. In DNA form, the CDR3 reads TGCGCCAGCAGCCCCCACCGTATAGCGAGACTAGACAATGAGCAGTTCTTC. The gene calls are TRBV5-1 and TRBJ2-1, with TRBD2 as a possible D gene (6 bases). The germline V gene encodes CDR1 SGHRS and CDR2 YFSETQ. Trimming took off 4 bases at V and 5 bases at J, with 22 bases between the two ends. The CDR3 sequence is 17 residues long.

The J gene is TRBJ2-5, the V gene TRBV28; D unresolved. The V end lost 6 bases, the J end lost 1 base, and 12 bases lay between the germline ends. Germline CDR1 and CDR2: MDHEN and SYDVKM. The CDR3 runs to 14 residues. The CDR3 DNA sequence: TGTGCCAGCAGAAGCGCTGGGGTCCAAGAGACCCAGTACTTC. It codes for CASRSAGVQETQYF.

V usage is TRBV28 and J usage is TRBJ2-1; D is perhaps TRBD2 (6 bases). This CDR3 comprises 14 residues. Germline V CDR1 and CDR2: MDHEN, SYDVKM. V was trimmed by 8 bases and J by 5 bases, leaving 16 bases between them. The CDR3 DNA is TGTGCCAGCGGAACTAGCAGGCCTAACAATGAGCAGTTCTTC. Protein: CASGTSRPNNEQFF.

Concerning this clonotype: Germline is not matched at one junction end, which may reflect a read error. The CDR3 region has the DNA TGTGCCAGTAGCCAAGAGGGACTAGTGGACCAAGGGGGGCACTTCTTC. This encodes CASSQEGLVDQGGHFF. The chain employs TRBV4-2 and TRBJ2-1; 8 bases match TRBD2. The CDR3 is 16 residues long. Germline CDR1 LGHNA, CDR2 YNFKEQ.

Of note for this clonotype: At one end, the junction sequence differs from germline, possibly due to a read error. This chain connects TRBV5-4 to TRBJ2-7, with TRBD2 identical over 13 bases. Per the germline V gene, CDR1 is SGHNT and CDR2 is YYREEE (reference sequence). This CDR3 comprises 15 residues. The CDR3 DNA follows: TGTGCCACGCATGTCTCCGGGACTAGCGGGATCGAGCTGTATTTC. Translation: CATHVSGTSGIELYF.

Regarding this clonotype: The junction differs from germline at one of its ends, possibly a read error. This chain connects TRBV5-1 to TRBJ2-1, with a weak D call TRBD2 (5 bases). The germline V gene encodes CDR1 SGHRS and CDR2 YFSETQ. The CDR3 has 15 residues. The CDR3 loop reads CASSLVGESYNEHFF. CDR3 DNA: TGCGCCAGCAGCTTGGTTGGGGAGTCCTACAATGAGCACTTCTTC.

This clonotype appeared a single time. The chain uses TRBV6-5 and TRBJ2-3; D perhaps matches TRBD2 (6 bases). The CDR3 consists of 15 residues. V was clipped by 8 bases and J by 6 bases, with 21 bases between them. Germline V CDR1 and CDR2: MNHEY, SVGAGI. The CDR3 region is CASDPGLSGTDTQYF. The CDR3 region has the DNA TGTGCCAGCGACCCAGGACTATCGGGAACGGATACGCAGTATTTT.

Note on this clonotype: A much larger clone is a single base away; this may be a read error. This chain links TRBV7-8 with TRBJ2-1, with 12 bases aligning to TRBD2. Germline CDR1 and CDR2: SGHVS and FQNEAQ. The CDR3 has 20 residues. DNA of the CDR3: TGTGACAGCAGCTTAACTAGCGGTCTAGCGGGAGGGCCGGGCCACAATGAGCAGTTCTTC. Residues: CDSSLTSGLAGGPGHNEQFF.